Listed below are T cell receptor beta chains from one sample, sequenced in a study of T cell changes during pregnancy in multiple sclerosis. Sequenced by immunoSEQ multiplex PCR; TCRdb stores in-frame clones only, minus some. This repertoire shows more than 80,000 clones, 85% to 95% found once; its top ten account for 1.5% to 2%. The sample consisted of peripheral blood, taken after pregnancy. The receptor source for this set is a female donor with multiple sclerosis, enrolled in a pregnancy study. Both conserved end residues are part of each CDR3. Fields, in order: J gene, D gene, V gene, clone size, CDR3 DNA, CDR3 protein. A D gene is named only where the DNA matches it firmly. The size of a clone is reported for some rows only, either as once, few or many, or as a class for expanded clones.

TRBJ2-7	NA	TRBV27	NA	TGTGCCAGCGGAGATCAACTTTACGAGCAGTACTTC	CASGDQLYEQYF
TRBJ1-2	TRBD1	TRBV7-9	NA	TGTGCCAGCAGCTTAGCGGACAGGGTTGTAGGCTACACCTTC	CASSLADRVVGYTF
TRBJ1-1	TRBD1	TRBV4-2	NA	TGTGCCAGCAGCCAAGATAGGGGGGGGACAGGGAACACTGAAGCTTTCTTT	CASSQDRGGTGNTEAFF
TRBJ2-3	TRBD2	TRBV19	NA	TGTGCCAGTAGTTTACCTAGCGGACCCACAGATATGCAGTATTTT	CASSLPSGPTDMQYF
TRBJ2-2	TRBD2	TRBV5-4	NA	TGTGCCAGCAGCTCCGGACTAGCGAACACCGGGGAGCTGTTTTTT	CASSSGLANTGELFF
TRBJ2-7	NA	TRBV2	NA	TGTGCCAGCAGGGCTAGTTCCTACGAGCAGTACTTC	CASRASSYEQYF
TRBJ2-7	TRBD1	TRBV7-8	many	TGTGCCAGCGCCAAAGGGACAGCTTACGAGCAGTACTTC	CASAKGTAYEQYF
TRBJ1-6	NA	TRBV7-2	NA	TGTGCCAGCAGCTTAGCGCTGGCTTCGAGGCATTCACCCCTCCACTTT	CASSLALASRHSPLHF
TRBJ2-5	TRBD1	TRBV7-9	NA	TGTGCCAGCAGCCCGGGACAGGGGAGGGAGACCCAGTACTTC	CASSPGQGRETQYF
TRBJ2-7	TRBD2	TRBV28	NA	TGTGCCAGCAGTGAGCGGGAGGGTTTATCCTACGAGCAGTACTTC	CASSEREGLSYEQYF
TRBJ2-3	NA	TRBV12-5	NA	TGTGCTAGTGGTTTGGCCTCGCCGCGGGGCCCAGATACGCAGTATTTT	CASGLASPRGPDTQYF
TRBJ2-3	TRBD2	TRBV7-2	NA	TGTGCCAGCAGCTTAGAGTCGGGACTAGCGGGGGATACGCAGTATTTT	CASSLESGLAGDTQYF
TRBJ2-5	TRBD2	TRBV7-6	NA	TGTGCCAGCAGCCCCGGGACTAGCGGAGAGACCCAGTACTTC	CASSPGTSGETQYF
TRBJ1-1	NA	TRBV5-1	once	TGCGCCAGCAGCTTGGTAGGGGGAGGGTCGACGAACACTGAAGCTTTCTTT	CASSLVGGGSTNTEAFF
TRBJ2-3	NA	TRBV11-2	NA	TGTGCCAGCAGCCGCGGGGATGGAGATACGCAGTATTTT	CASSRGDGDTQYF
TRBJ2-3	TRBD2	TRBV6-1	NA	TGTGCCAGCAGTCAACAACCGGGACTAGCGGGAACGCAGTATTTT	CASSQQPGLAGTQYF
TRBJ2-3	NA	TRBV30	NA	TGTGCCTGGAGTACGACGGCGGCGGATACGCAGTATTTT	CAWSTTAADTQYF
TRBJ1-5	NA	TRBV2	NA	TGTGCCAGCACCACGGGGGGTAACCAGCCCCAGCATTTT	CASTTGGNQPQHF
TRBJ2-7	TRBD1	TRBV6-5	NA	TGTGCCAGCAGTCTTAGGGACAGGGAGGGCGAGCAGTACTTC	CASSLRDREGEQYF
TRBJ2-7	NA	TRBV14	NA	TGTGCCAGCAGCCCCAAACTCGGGGAGGCCTGGCGGAACTTC	CASSPKLGEAWRNF
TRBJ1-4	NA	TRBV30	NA	TGTGCCTGGGGGCTCGGGAGGGGAAATGAAGAACTGTTTTTT	CAWGLGRGNEELFF
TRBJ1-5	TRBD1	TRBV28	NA	TGTGCCAGCATCTACTCGGACAGGGTCGGTCAGCCCCAGCATTTT	CASIYSDRVGQPQHF
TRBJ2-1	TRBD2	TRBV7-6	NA	TGTGCCAGCAGCATACTAGCGGGAAGCTCCTACAATGAGCAGTTCTTC	CASSILAGSSYNEQFF
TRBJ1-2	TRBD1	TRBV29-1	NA	TGCAGCGTGGGGACAGGGGGGCTTAATGGCTACACCTTC	CSVGTGGLNGYTF
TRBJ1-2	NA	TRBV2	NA	TGTGCCAGCAACGGCGGGACGGTCTATGGCTACACCTTC	CASNGGTVYGYTF
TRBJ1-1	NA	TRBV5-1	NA	TGCGCCAGCAGCTTGGGGGCCGGGGTGAACACTGAAGCTTTCTTT	CASSLGAGVNTEAFF
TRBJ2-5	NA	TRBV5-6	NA	TGTGCCAGCAGCCCCCGACGACAGGTTGTTTTGACCCAGTACTTC	CASSPRRQVVLTQYF
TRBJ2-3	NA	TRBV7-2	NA	TGTGCCAGCAGCCGCTTAGTGCGGTCTCCCCCCACAGATACGCAGTATTTT	CASSRLVRSPPTDTQYF
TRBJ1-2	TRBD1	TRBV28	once	TGTGCCAGCGGAACAGGGGGCGCGGGGAACTATGGCTACACCTTC	CASGTGGAGNYGYTF
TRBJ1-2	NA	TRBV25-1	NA	TGTGCCAGCAGTGAAAACAGACGGGGGAACTATGGCTACACCTTC	CASSENRRGNYGYTF
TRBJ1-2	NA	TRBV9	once	TGTGCCAGCAGCGTGGAGTCTATGGGTGGCTACACCTTC	CASSVESMGGYTF
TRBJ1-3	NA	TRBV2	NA	TGTGCCACCCGACAAGACTCTGGAAACACCATATATTTT	CATRQDSGNTIYF
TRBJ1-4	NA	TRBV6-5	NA	TGTGCCAGCAGAAACTATGCAACTAATGAAAAACTGTTTTTT	CASRNYATNEKLFF
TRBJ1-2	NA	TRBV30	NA	TGTGCCTGGAGTGTAGGACAGCGATATGGCTACACCTTC	CAWSVGQRYGYTF
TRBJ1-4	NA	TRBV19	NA	TGTGCCAGTAGTCCTAGTTATACTAATGAAAAACTGTTTTTT	CASSPSYTNEKLFF
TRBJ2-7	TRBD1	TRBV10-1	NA	TGCGCCAGCAGTGAGCCCAACCACTCCCAAGGACAGGGCGACTACGAGCAGTACTTC	CASSEPNHSQGQGDYEQYF
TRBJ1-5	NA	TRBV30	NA	TGTGCCTGGAGTGGTATTAGCAATCAGCCCCAGCATTTT	CAWSGISNQPQHF
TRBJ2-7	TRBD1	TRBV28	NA	TGTGCCAGCTTGCGACAGGGGGCCCCCTACGAGCAGTACTTC	CASLRQGAPYEQYF
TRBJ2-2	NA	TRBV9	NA	TGTGCCAGCAGCGCGCGGGACGGTTACACCGGGGAGCTGTTTTTT	CASSARDGYTGELFF
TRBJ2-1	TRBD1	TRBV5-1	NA	TGCGCCAGCAGCTCGGGACAGGGGGCGTACAATGAGCAGTTCTTC	CASSSGQGAYNEQFF
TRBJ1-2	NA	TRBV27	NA	TGTGCCAGCAGTTTAAAGGACAGAAAAACTAACTATGGCTACACCTTC	CASSLKDRKTNYGYTF
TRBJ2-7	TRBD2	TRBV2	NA	TGTGCCAGCAGTGTAGCGGGGGGGGTAGCCTACGAGCAGTACTTC	CASSVAGGVAYEQYF
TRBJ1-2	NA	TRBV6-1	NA	TGTGCCAGCAGTGAAGCGCTCGGGGGGCGAACTAACTATGGCTACACCTTC	CASSEALGGRTNYGYTF
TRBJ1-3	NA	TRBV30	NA	TGTGCCTGGAAACTCCAGGGGTTGGCCGGAAACACCATATATTTT	CAWKLQGLAGNTIYF
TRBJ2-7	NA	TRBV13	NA	TGTGCCAGCAGCTTAGGCCTTCTAGCTACCTACGAGCAGTACTTC	CASSLGLLATYEQYF
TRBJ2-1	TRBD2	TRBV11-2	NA	TGTGCCAGCAGCTCCTCACGGGGGGTCAGTGAGCAGTTCTTC	CASSSSRGVSEQFF
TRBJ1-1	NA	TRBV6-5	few	TGTGCCAGCAGTTACTCGGAGGTACGGAACACTGAAGCTTTCTTT	CASSYSEVRNTEAFF
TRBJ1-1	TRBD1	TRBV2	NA	TGTGCCAGCAGTCCTGACAGGGAGGAAGCTTTCTTT	CASSPDREEAFF
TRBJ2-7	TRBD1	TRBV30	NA	TGTGCCTGGAGTGTAGGTAGGGGGCCCTACGAGCAGTACTTC	CAWSVGRGPYEQYF
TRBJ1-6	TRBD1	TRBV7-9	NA	TGTGCCAGCAGCACAGGGGCCATAGGGAATTCACCCCTCCACTTT	CASSTGAIGNSPLHF
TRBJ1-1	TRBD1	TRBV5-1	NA	TGCGCCAGCAGCCCTCCAGGGGGGCAGGGCACTGAAGCTTTCTTT	CASSPPGGQGTEAFF
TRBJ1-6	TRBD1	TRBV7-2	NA	TGTGCCAGCAGCGGGGACAGGGTTCTCAATTCACCCCTCCACTTT	CASSGDRVLNSPLHF
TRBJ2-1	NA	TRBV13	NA	TGTGCCAGCGGACAGTCGAATGAGCAGTTCTTC	CASGQSNEQFF
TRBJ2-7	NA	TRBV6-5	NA	TGTGCCAGCAGCTTTACGGTTTCCTACGAGCAGTACTTC	CASSFTVSYEQYF
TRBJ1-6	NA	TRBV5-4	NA	TGTGCCAGCAGCTTGGACAGTAATTCACCCCTCCACTTT	CASSLDSNSPLHF
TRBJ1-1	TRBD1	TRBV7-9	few	TGTGCCAGCAGCTTTGGAGGGGGCGGTGAAGCTTTCTTT	CASSFGGGGEAFF
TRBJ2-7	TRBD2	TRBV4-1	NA	TGCGCCAGCAGCCAAGATCCCGCGGGGGGGCCCGAGCAGTACTTC	CASSQDPAGGPEQYF
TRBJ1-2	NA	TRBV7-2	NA	TGTGCCAGCAGCTTAAGGGCAGGGGCTCAGGCTAACTATGGCTACACCTTC	CASSLRAGAQANYGYTF
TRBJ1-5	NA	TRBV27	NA	TGTGCCAGCAGCCCTTACCTGACAGGAATCACCAGCCAGCCCCAGCATTTT	CASSPYLTGITSQPQHF